The 4 T cell receptor beta chains below were found in one sample sequenced in a study of T cells in Graves' hyperthyroidism and ophthalmopathy. Authors of the study amplified TCR beta CDR3 regions from RNA transcripts. In the first-round RT-PCR of the TCR CDR3, the HTBI primer set was used. TCRdb reanalysed the multiplex PCR reads using MiXCR and keeps one entry per CDR3 protein. The sample shows 550,000 to 600,000 distinct CDR3 sequences, 12% to 15% of them seen only once. Material: blood. The receptors were gathered from a woman under 30 with Graves' ophthalmopathy.

This clonotype was found many times. This sequence joins TRBV20-1 and TRBJ2-3, with 7 positions matching TRBD1. The CDR3 has 14 amino acids. V was pared by 5 bases and J by 3 bases, with 8 bases of the junction left unmatched. The germline CDR1 and CDR2 sequences are DFQATT and SNEGSKA (reference sequence). The CDR3 sequence: CSAFRRQGTDTQYF. The CDR3 nucleotides read TGCAGTGCTTTCCGAAGACAGGGTACAGATACGCAGTATTTT.

This clonotype was recorded many times. This chain joins TRBV20-1 and TRBJ2-7, with D possibly being TRBD1 (6 bases). Germline CDR1 is DFQATT and CDR2 is SNEGSKA (reference sequence). V gave up 0 bases and J gave up 2 bases, with 14 bases separating them. The CDR3 spans 15 residues. For the CDR3, the DNA is TGCAGTGCTAGAGATTCCGGACAGACGACCTACGAGCAGTACTTC. This encodes CSARDSGQTTYEQYF.

Details on this clonotype: Mismatch with germline at one junction end may stem from a read error. The genes are TRBV7-2 and TRBJ2-1; perhaps TRBD1 as D (6 bases). CDR1 SGHTA and CDR2 FQGNSA come from the germline V gene. The CDR3 is 14 residues long. This CDR3 reads CASSPWTASNERFF. The CDR3 bases are TGTGCCAGCAGCCCCTGGACAGCAAGCAATGAGCGGTTCTTC.

This clonotype was found many times. The rearrangement uses TRBV24-1 and TRBJ2-7, with D possibly matching TRBD2 (6 bases). This CDR3 is built from 19 residues. V was clipped by 12 bases and J by 0 bases, with 32 bases between them. Germline loops: CDR1 KGHDR, CDR2 SFDVKD. CDR3 bases: TGTGCCTCCACAAGGGAGGAACCAGGACGCGATTCTAGCTCCTACGAGCAGTACTTC. Amino acid sequence: CASTREEPGRDSSSYEQYF.